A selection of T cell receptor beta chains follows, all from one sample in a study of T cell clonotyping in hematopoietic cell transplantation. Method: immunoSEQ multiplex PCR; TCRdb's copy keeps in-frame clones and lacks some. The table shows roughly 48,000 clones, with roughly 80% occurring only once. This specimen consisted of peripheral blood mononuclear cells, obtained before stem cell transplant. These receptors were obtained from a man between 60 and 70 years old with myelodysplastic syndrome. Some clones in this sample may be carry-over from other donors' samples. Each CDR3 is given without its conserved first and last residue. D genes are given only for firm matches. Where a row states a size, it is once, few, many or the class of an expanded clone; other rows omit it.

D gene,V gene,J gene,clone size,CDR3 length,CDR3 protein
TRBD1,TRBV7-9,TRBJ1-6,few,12,ASSSTGVGSPLH
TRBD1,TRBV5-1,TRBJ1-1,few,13,ASSLAGQGAAEAF
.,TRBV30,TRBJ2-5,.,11,AWSVGSLETQY
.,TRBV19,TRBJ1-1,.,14,ASSISAQAMNTEAF
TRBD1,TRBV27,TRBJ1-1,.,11,ASSGTGATEAF
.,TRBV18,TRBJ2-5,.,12,ASSPLSNQETQY
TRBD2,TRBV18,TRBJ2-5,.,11,ASSPGLVETQY
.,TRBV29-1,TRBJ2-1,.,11,SSRKSSYNEQF
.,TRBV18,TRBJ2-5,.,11,ASSPGIQETQY
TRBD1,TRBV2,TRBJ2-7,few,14,ASNRGMDRGSYEQY
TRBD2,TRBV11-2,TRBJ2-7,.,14,ASSLDDSGGAYEQY
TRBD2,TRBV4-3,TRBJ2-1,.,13,ASSQVRGGANEQF
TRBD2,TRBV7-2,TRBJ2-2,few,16,ASSLVPAGGRKTGELF
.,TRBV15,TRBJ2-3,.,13,ATSRDDTPGDTQY
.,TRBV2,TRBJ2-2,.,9,ASSAIGELF
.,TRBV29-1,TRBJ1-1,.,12,SVAPWGSNTEAF
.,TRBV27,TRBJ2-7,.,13,ASSLNAPPSYKQY
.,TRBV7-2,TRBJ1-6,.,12,ASSSGPYNSPLH
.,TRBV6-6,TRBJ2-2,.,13,ASSRGDSNTGELF
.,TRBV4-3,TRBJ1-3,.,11,ASSLSHGNTIY
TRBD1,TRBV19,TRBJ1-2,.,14,ASSIFPSDRHYGYT
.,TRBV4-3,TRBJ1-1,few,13,ASSQGRTLNTEAF
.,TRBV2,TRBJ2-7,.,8,ASGPREQY
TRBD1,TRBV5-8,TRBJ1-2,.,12,ASSYSGQGYGYT
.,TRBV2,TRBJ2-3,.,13,ASSSDSSSTDTQY
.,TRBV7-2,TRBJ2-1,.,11,ASSLGSRIEQF
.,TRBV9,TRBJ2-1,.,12,ASSGGGPYNEQF
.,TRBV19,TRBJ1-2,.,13,ASSIQLGQGGGYT
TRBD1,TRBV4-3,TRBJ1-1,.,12,ASSPAQGASEAF
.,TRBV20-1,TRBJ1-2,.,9,SASTSQGYT
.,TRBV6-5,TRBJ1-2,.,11,ASSIDRTYGYT
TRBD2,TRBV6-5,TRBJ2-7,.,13,ASSYSSAGGHEQY
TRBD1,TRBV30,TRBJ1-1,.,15,AWSVRRTGVKDTEAF
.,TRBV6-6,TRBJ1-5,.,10,ASSPPNQPQH
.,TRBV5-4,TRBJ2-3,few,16,ASSLSIRTLLNTDTQY
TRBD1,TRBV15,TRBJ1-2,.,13,ATSRGGQGAGGYT
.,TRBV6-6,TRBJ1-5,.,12,ASRTFGPNQPQH
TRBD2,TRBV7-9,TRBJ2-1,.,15,ASSLGTSGLWGNEQF
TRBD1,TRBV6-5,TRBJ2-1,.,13,ASSPGQGLVNEQF
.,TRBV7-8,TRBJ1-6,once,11,ASSLDMYSPLH
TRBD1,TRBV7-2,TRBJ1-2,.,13,ASSQDRGAVYGYT
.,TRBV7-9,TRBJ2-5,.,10,ASSPAGETQY
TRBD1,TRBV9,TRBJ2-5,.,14,ASSVGAGGRQETQY
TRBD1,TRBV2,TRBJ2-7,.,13,ASARTGQSPLEQY
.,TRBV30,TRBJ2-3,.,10,AWTASTDTQY
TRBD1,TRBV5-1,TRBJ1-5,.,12,ASSLGQGSQPQH
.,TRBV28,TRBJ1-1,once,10,ASLSWSTEAF
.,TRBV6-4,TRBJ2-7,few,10,ASSDGGSEQY
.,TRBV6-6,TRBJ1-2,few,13,ASTIDPRLTYGYT
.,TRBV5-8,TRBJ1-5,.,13,ASSPDGYSNQPQH
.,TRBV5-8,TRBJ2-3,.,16,ASSPTPRADRRVDTQY